A single sample is the source of the 5 T cell receptor beta chains below, sequenced in a study of cytomegalovirus exposure and HLA in healthy donors. Primers for the PCR totalled 60 Vbeta and 13 Jbeta. This table comes from immunoSEQ multiplex PCR, and its TCRdb copy is limited to in-frame clones, with some not included. The sample gives about 110,000 clones, 77% of which show up once; about 4.3% is in the top ten. The source material was PBMCs. The receptors shown here come from a male donor in good health and CMV-seronegative.

V and J are TRBV19 and TRBJ1-2; 8 bases agree with TRBD1. Unmatched junction bases numbered 14, after V lost 0 bases and J lost 5 bases. CDR3 length: 18 residues. Germline V CDR1 and CDR2: LNHDA, SQIVND (reference sequence). CDR3 bases: TGTGCCAGTAGTATAGAACACCCCGGACAGGGTGACGATTATGGCTACACCTTC. Translating it yields CASSIEHPGQGDDYGYTF.

The V gene is TRBV7-2, the J gene TRBJ2-1, with a possible D match to TRBD2 (7 bases). The CDR3 is 12 amino acids. The germline V and J ends were trimmed by 5 bases and 9 bases, with 11 bases remaining between them. Looked up from germline, CDR1 is SGHTA and CDR2 is FQGNSA. The CDR3 DNA is TGTGCCAGCAGCCCGAGGGGGGGTGAGCAGTTCTTC. Its protein product is CASSPRGGEQFF.

This chain connects TRBV6-4 to TRBJ1-2, with 8 bases lining up with TRBD1. This CDR3 has 15 amino acids. V lost 4 bases and J lost 7; bases outside the gene matches: 11. From germline, CDR1 is MRHNA and CDR2 SNTAGT. The CDR3 reads CASSAQMTGVRGYTF. Here the CDR3 DNA reads TGTGCCAGCAGTGCCCAAATGACAGGGGTTCGTGGCTACACCTTC.

The chain recombines TRBV10-3 with TRBJ2-1; 8 bases are a match to TRBD1. V trimming: 10 bases; J trimming: 7 bases; junction bases outside the gene matches: 9. CDR3 length: 13 amino acids. The germline gives CDR1 ENHRY, CDR2 SYGVKD. For the CDR3, the DNA is TGTGCCACCTCCGCGACAGGGGTGAATGAGCAGTTCTTC. This encodes CATSATGVNEQFF.

This clone has a handful of counts. This rearrangement joins TRBV7-9 to TRBJ2-3; TRBD2 matches 11 bases. J lost 8 bases, V lost 4 bases, and 5 bases had no gene match. This CDR3 contains 14 residues. CDR1 and CDR2 (germline): SEHNR, FQNEAQ (reference sequence). CDR3 sequence reads: CASSSRTSGLTQYF. The CDR3 DNA reads TGTGCCAGCAGCTCTCGGACTAGCGGGCTTACGCAGTATTTT.